This paragraph reports one T cell receptor beta chain. Its antigen is not identified. The repertoire was sequenced with immunoSEQ multiplex PCR; TCRdb's copy has only in-frame clones and lacks some. There are under 100,000 clones in the sample; 80% to 90% occur only once, and roughly 5.5% lies in the top ten. This record belongs to a study of OX40 agonist ivuxolimab in advanced cancers. Study-wide results and caveats: Relative to CD4+, CD8+ T cells held more expanded clones on average.

The V gene's germline CDR1 is MNHNY and CDR2 SVGAGI (reference sequence). J gave up 11 bases and V 6 bases, and 10 bases lay outside the gene matches. The CDR3 length is 12 residues. The chain employs TRBV6-6 and TRBJ2-7, with 7 bases matching TRBD1. The TCR originated in an adult with an advanced solid tumor such as melanoma, head and neck, liver or kidney cancer. The specimen comprised CD4+ or CD8+ T cells sorted from blood, sampled in a trial of the OX40 agonist ivuxolimab. The CDR3 region is CASRVLGGAKYF. Here the CDR3 DNA reads TGTGCCAGCAGGGTATTAGGGGGCGCGAAGTACTTC.